Listed below are T cell receptor beta chains from one sample, sequenced in a study of blood T cell repertoires in COVID-19. The data were produced by immunoSEQ multiplex PCR, yet TCRdb's version contains in-frame clones alone and is incomplete. The sample consists of 150,000 to 200,000 clones, roughly 90% of them appearing once. Specimen: PBMCs or T cells enriched from blood (not recorded which). Receptors were obtained from a woman aged 18 to 35 who had recovered from COVID-19. CDR3s include the opening cysteine and the closing phenylalanine or tryptophan. Each record gives: D gene, clone size, J gene, V gene, CDR3 DNA, CDR3 protein. D genes are given only for firm matches. Where a row states a size, it is once, few, many or the class of an expanded clone; other rows omit it.

D gene: TRBD1; clone size: -; J gene: TRBJ1-6; V gene: TRBV30; CDR3 DNA: TGTGCCTGGACCGGATGGGACAGAAGGGGCAGTAGGGTACCCCTCCACTTT; CDR3 protein: CAWTGWDRRGSRVPLHF
D gene: -; clone size: -; J gene: TRBJ2-7; V gene: TRBV5-6; CDR3 DNA: TGTGCCAGCAGCGCGACAGGTGCGTCCTACGAGCAGTACTTC; CDR3 protein: CASSATGASYEQYF
D gene: TRBD2; clone size: -; J gene: TRBJ2-7; V gene: TRBV27; CDR3 DNA: TGTGCCAGCAGTCCGCTAGCGGGAGTCTCCTACGAGCAGTACTTC; CDR3 protein: CASSPLAGVSYEQYF
D gene: -; clone size: -; J gene: TRBJ2-5; V gene: TRBV27; CDR3 DNA: TGTGCCAGCAGTAACAGAAGAGAACAAGAGACCCAGTACTTC; CDR3 protein: CASSNRREQETQYF
D gene: TRBD2; clone size: -; J gene: TRBJ2-7; V gene: TRBV7-9; CDR3 DNA: TGTGCCAGCAGCTTGACTAGCGGCTCCTACGAGCAGTACTTC; CDR3 protein: CASSLTSGSYEQYF
D gene: TRBD2; clone size: -; J gene: TRBJ2-3; V gene: TRBV7-3; CDR3 DNA: TGTGCCAGCAGCTTACGGGGACTAGCGGGAGGGCCAGGGGATACGCAGTATTTT; CDR3 protein: CASSLRGLAGGPGDTQYF
D gene: -; clone size: -; J gene: TRBJ1-3; V gene: TRBV5-1; CDR3 DNA: TGCGCCAGCAGCGGCGGGAGTCAAAACACCATATATTTT; CDR3 protein: CASSGGSQNTIYF
D gene: -; clone size: -; J gene: TRBJ2-1; V gene: TRBV7-9; CDR3 DNA: TGTGCCAGCAGCGGCGGGTGGGGTGAGCAGTTCTTC; CDR3 protein: CASSGGWGEQFF
D gene: -; clone size: -; J gene: TRBJ2-3; V gene: TRBV7-2; CDR3 DNA: TGTGCCAGCAGGTTCTACTCCGGGATAAGCACAGATACGCAGTATTTT; CDR3 protein: CASRFYSGISTDTQYF
D gene: TRBD1; clone size: once; J gene: TRBJ2-7; V gene: TRBV11-2; CDR3 DNA: TGTGCCAGCAGCTTAGCGGGACAGGTTTACGAGCAGTACTTC; CDR3 protein: CASSLAGQVYEQYF
D gene: -; clone size: -; J gene: TRBJ2-1; V gene: TRBV2; CDR3 DNA: TGTGCCAGCAGTGAACTAGCGAACTACAATGAGCAGTTCTTC; CDR3 protein: CASSELANYNEQFF
D gene: TRBD2; clone size: -; J gene: TRBJ2-1; V gene: TRBV2; CDR3 DNA: TGTGCCAGCGCAAAGGAAAGCGGGAGCACCTACAATGAGCAGTTCTTC; CDR3 protein: CASAKESGSTYNEQFF
D gene: TRBD1; clone size: -; J gene: TRBJ2-5; V gene: TRBV7-8; CDR3 DNA: TGTGCCAGCAGCGCCATATTCGACAGGGGAGAGACCCAGTACTTC; CDR3 protein: CASSAIFDRGETQYF
D gene: -; clone size: once; J gene: TRBJ2-1; V gene: TRBV9; CDR3 DNA: TGTGCCAGCAGCGCCGACATGGGGGGTATCAACGGGAATGAGCAGTTCTTC; CDR3 protein: CASSADMGGINGNEQFF
D gene: -; clone size: -; J gene: TRBJ2-1; V gene: TRBV3-1/TRBV3-2; CDR3 DNA: TGTGCCAGCAGCCAAGCGCCTAGCCTTTACGGTGAGCAGTTCTTC; CDR3 protein: CASSQAPSLYGEQFF
D gene: TRBD2; clone size: -; J gene: TRBJ2-5; V gene: TRBV4-1; CDR3 DNA: TGCGCCAGCAGCCTAGGGGCTAGCGGGAAAGAGACCCAGTACTTC; CDR3 protein: CASSLGASGKETQYF
D gene: TRBD2; clone size: -; J gene: TRBJ2-2; V gene: TRBV7-2; CDR3 DNA: TGTGCCAGCAGCTTCTATGGTGGGAGGGAGAGTAACACCGGGGAGCTGTTTTTT; CDR3 protein: CASSFYGGRESNTGELFF
D gene: TRBD2; clone size: -; J gene: TRBJ2-5; V gene: TRBV7-9; CDR3 DNA: TGTGCCAGCAGCCCCCTCGGGAGGGAAGAGACCCAGTACTTC; CDR3 protein: CASSPLGREETQYF
D gene: -; clone size: few; J gene: TRBJ1-5; V gene: TRBV28; CDR3 DNA: TGTGCCAGCAGCAGGGTAGCCGGCAGCAATCAGCCCCAGCATTTT; CDR3 protein: CASSRVAGSNQPQHF
D gene: -; clone size: -; J gene: TRBJ1-5; V gene: TRBV28; CDR3 DNA: TGTGCCAGCAGTTTATCGGGGGGCGGCAATCAGCCCCAGCATTTT; CDR3 protein: CASSLSGGGNQPQHF
D gene: -; clone size: -; J gene: TRBJ1-3; V gene: TRBV7-2; CDR3 DNA: TGTGCCAGCAGCTCCGCGGGAAACACCATATATTTT; CDR3 protein: CASSSAGNTIYF
D gene: -; clone size: -; J gene: TRBJ2-1; V gene: TRBV5-4; CDR3 DNA: TGTGCCAGCAGCACCCCACGGCGGGATGAGCAGTTCTTC; CDR3 protein: CASSTPRRDEQFF
D gene: TRBD1; clone size: -; J gene: TRBJ2-1; V gene: TRBV3-1/TRBV3-2; CDR3 DNA: TGTGCCAGCCTCCCGGACAGGGAGGCCCATGAGCAGTTCTTC; CDR3 protein: CASLPDREAHEQFF
D gene: -; clone size: -; J gene: TRBJ2-7; V gene: TRBV6-2/TRBV6-3; CDR3 DNA: TGTGCCAGCAGTTTCGGGTTATCCTACGAGCAGTACTTC; CDR3 protein: CASSFGLSYEQYF
D gene: TRBD1; clone size: -; J gene: TRBJ2-7; V gene: TRBV6-6; CDR3 DNA: TGTGCCAGCACCCCCGGGACAGGACCTTACGAGCAGTACTTC; CDR3 protein: CASTPGTGPYEQYF
D gene: -; clone size: -; J gene: TRBJ1-4; V gene: TRBV27; CDR3 DNA: TGTGCCAGCAGCTCAGGTTTAACTAATGAAAAACTGTTTTTT; CDR3 protein: CASSSGLTNEKLFF
D gene: -; clone size: -; J gene: TRBJ1-5; V gene: TRBV28; CDR3 DNA: TGTGCCAGCAAGTACGGGGTTTTGCAGCCCCAGCATTTT; CDR3 protein: CASKYGVLQPQHF
D gene: -; clone size: -; J gene: TRBJ1-1; V gene: TRBV5-1; CDR3 DNA: TGCGCCAGCAGCGCACGACAGGAGAACACTGAAGCTTTCTTT; CDR3 protein: CASSARQENTEAFF
D gene: -; clone size: -; J gene: TRBJ2-1; V gene: TRBV7-9; CDR3 DNA: TGTGCCAGCAGCTCACCTCTGGGGGCAGCAAATAATGAGCAGTTCTTC; CDR3 protein: CASSSPLGAANNEQFF
D gene: -; clone size: -; J gene: TRBJ1-5; V gene: TRBV7-9; CDR3 DNA: TGTGCCAGCAGCTTGGCAAATAGCAATCAGCCCCAGCATTTT; CDR3 protein: CASSLANSNQPQHF
D gene: TRBD1; clone size: -; J gene: TRBJ2-7; V gene: TRBV7-2; CDR3 DNA: TGTGCCAGCAGCAAGGGACAGTCTATCTACGAGCAGTACTTC; CDR3 protein: CASSKGQSIYEQYF
D gene: -; clone size: -; J gene: TRBJ1-2; V gene: TRBV20-1; CDR3 DNA: TGCAGTGCTACTGAGGGACTTCTCTATGGCTACACCTTC; CDR3 protein: CSATEGLLYGYTF
D gene: TRBD1; clone size: once; J gene: TRBJ2-2; V gene: TRBV29-1; CDR3 DNA: TGCAGCGTTGCTTCGGCAGGGGGCAATACCGGGGAGCTGTTTTTT; CDR3 protein: CSVASAGGNTGELFF
D gene: -; clone size: -; J gene: TRBJ2-3; V gene: TRBV10-3; CDR3 DNA: TGTGCCATCACGACCGACAGGAAAAACACAGATACGCAGTATTTT; CDR3 protein: CAITTDRKNTDTQYF
D gene: TRBD2; clone size: -; J gene: TRBJ2-1; V gene: TRBV4-2; CDR3 DNA: TGTGCCAGCAGCCTTGAACTAGCGGGAGAGGGCAATGAGCAGTTCTTC; CDR3 protein: CASSLELAGEGNEQFF
D gene: -; clone size: -; J gene: TRBJ1-5; V gene: TRBV7-9; CDR3 DNA: TGTGCCGTTCAGCGGGGTGGCAATCAGCCCCAGCATTTT; CDR3 protein: CAVQRGGNQPQHF
D gene: -; clone size: -; J gene: TRBJ2-7; V gene: TRBV30; CDR3 DNA: TGTGCCTGGATAGGGGGGGTCTCCTACGAGCAGTACTTC; CDR3 protein: CAWIGGVSYEQYF
D gene: TRBD2; clone size: -; J gene: TRBJ2-4; V gene: TRBV28; CDR3 DNA: TGTGCCAGCAGTTTGTTTCTCGAGGCGGGAGAATCGACCAAAAACATTCAGTACTTC; CDR3 protein: CASSLFLEAGESTKNIQYF
D gene: -; clone size: -; J gene: TRBJ2-7; V gene: TRBV6-6; CDR3 DNA: TGTGCCAGCAGTGGGGGGGCTGGGGAGCAGTACTTC; CDR3 protein: CASSGGAGEQYF
D gene: TRBD2; clone size: -; J gene: TRBJ2-1; V gene: TRBV27; CDR3 DNA: TGTGCCAGCAGTCCGGGGACTAGCGGCTACAATGAGCAGTTCTTC; CDR3 protein: CASSPGTSGYNEQFF